The source of this T cell receptor (beta chain) is a study of T cells in localized non-small cell lung cancer (dated by TCRdb to the early 2020s). Regarding the research as a whole: The study analyzed T cell repertoires of 236 early-stage NSCLC patients, comparing tumors and uninvolved tumor-adjacent lungs. All 250 or so NSCLC patients in the cohort were treatment-naive and had localized lung tumors that were resected. NSCLC patients had a mean age of roughly 66 years, and more than 120 were male and some 98 female. Results the study describes overall, beyond this receptor: Because the study design was exploratory, TCR variables were selected using unadjusted p-values without false-discovery rate correction. Multi-region tumor sequencing was not performed, so intratumor heterogeneity could not be excluded. The highest T cell clonality was observed in uninvolved tumor-adjacent lung, where clonality exceeded that of tumor, suggesting that antigenic responses were more focused in uninvolved tumor-adjacent lung. Longer overall survival was associated with higher blood T cell density, whereas shorter survival was associated with higher adjacent-lung clonality. A median of roughly 58 of the top 100 tumor clones were detected in paired uninvolved adjacent lung, and 25 to 35 of these tumor clones were also found among the top 100 clones of the paired uninvolved adjacent lung.

The count of this clone is one. Its recognized antigen is unknown. Nothing much larger sits one base from this clone, and base qualities are not available. V is clipped by 4 bases and J by 5 bases, and the sequence between their germline boundaries is 13 bases long. CDR1 and CDR2, per the germline V gene, are MNHEY and SVGAGI. The CDR3 spans 14 residues, from the cysteine through the phenylalanine. The sequence is cut down to CDR3 DNA, 42 bases in frame from base 1. TCR beta CDR3 regions were sequenced from DNA using the immunoSEQ Assay. The authors' pipeline ran thus. T cell density was computed as TCR beta template counts normalized to usable DNA estimated by amplifying housekeeping genes. The preseqR package was used to estimate richness by extrapolating to 400,000 templates for PBMC samples and to 120,000 templates for tissue samples. Clonality was defined by subtracting Pielou's evenness from one. To identify tissue-enriched TCRs, differential abundance testing was run on productive amino-acid clonotypes with a minimum total count of 5 and an alpha of 0.1. Repertoire overlap between compartments was quantified with the Jaccard Index and Morisita Overlap Index. GLIPH grouped TCR beta CDR3s together with public tetramer-defined viral CDR3s, and a viral motif had to include at least three viral sequences and also show V-gene enrichment. The source is immuneACCESS, and TCRdb retained only in-frame sequences with V and J called. Part of the clones is not carried over; for the studies checked, unresolved V genes explain less than half of this, and the remainder is unexplained. V and J calls and clone size are given by that table; D and trimming were obtained from the DNA. Here the sample has around 130,000 clones; 89% occur a single time. The top ten hold approximately 1.5% of the sample.

At diagnosis, peripheral blood, uninvolved tumor-adjacent lung and tumor were collected and stored as a combination of fresh-frozen and FFPE material. For TCR repertoire profiling, blood samples were analyzed as peripheral blood mononuclear cells. The starting material was peripheral blood, obtained before any cancer treatment. This receptor was taken from a female donor of 60 years or more with stage I lung adenocarcinoma. The rearranged segments are TRBV6-5 and TRBJ2-3, with a tentative D gene TRBD2 over 6 matching bases. CDR3 protein: CASSSWTTGDTQYF. The DNA sequence is given as TGTGCCAGCAGTTCTTGGACTACGGGAGATACGCAGTATTTT.